The text below deals with one TCR beta chain. What it binds is not known. The study's findings and limits: Tumor memory CD4+ T cell TCR gene usage clustered with blood and lymph node memory CD4+ cells and lymph node naive CD4+ cells. The larger cohort examined one V-J beta rearrangement, not whole repertoires.

The V gene end was trimmed by 3 bases and the J gene end by 3 bases; junction bases not matched to a gene: 6. Germline lookup yields CDR1 SGHRS and CDR2 YFSETQ. CDR3 length equals 15 residues. After constant-region reverse-primer amplification, full-length variable regions underwent semi-nested PCR with Nested Universal Primer A. A single record per CDR3 protein comes from TCRdb applying MiXCR to the 5' RACE reads. The sample carries 52,000 or so distinct CDR3 sequences, around 21% recorded once. The sorted Tregs were CD4+CD25+CD127-/low cells. The TCR sequence derives from a female donor with breast cancer. V is TRBV5-1 and J is TRBJ2-1, with 7 bases matching TRBD1. The source material was tumor-infiltrating Tregs sorted from the breast tumor. The CDR3 DNA reads as TGCGCCAGCAGCTCCGGACAGGTGGGCTACAATGAGCAGTTCTTC. Protein sequence: CASSSGQVGYNEQFF. Complete variable domain (other parts from reference TRBV5-1 and TRBJ2-1): KAGVTQTPRYLIKTRGQQVTLSCSPISGHRSVSWYQQTPGQGLQFLFEYFSETQRNKGNFPGRFSGRQFSNSRSEMNVSTLELGDSALYLCASSSGQVGYNEQFFGPGTRLTVL.